The clone carrying this T cell receptor beta chain was counted many times. Its antigen is still unknown. At one end, the junction sequence differs from germline, possibly due to a read error. The CDR3 contains 15 residues. Germline V gene lookup returns CDR1 SGHRS and CDR2 YFSETQ. This sample is drawn from a study of T cells in Graves' hyperthyroidism and ophthalmopathy. Study in general: Upon initial diagnosis and before any treatment, peripheral blood was collected. General study findings and limits: Ophthalmopathy was told apart from stable hyperthyroidism by a 13 V-J model. The model's output predicted ophthalmopathy at a median of around 7 months prior to onset.

There were TCR beta CDR3 regions amplified from RNA transcripts. TCR CDR3 regions were first amplified by RT-PCR with HTBI primers. In TCRdb, the multiplex PCR reads were re-called with MiXCR into one record per CDR3 protein. The sample shows a few hundred thousand distinct CDR3 sequences, around 21% of them seen only once. Material: blood. This receptor was taken from a man aged 18 to 29 with Graves' hyperthyroidism. The chain joins TRBV5-1 to TRBJ1-1; D unresolved. Here the CDR3 reads CASSLSLGLKTEAFF. CDR3 bases: TGCGCCAGCAGCTTGTCTCTGGGATTGAAGACTGAAGCTTTCTTT.